This TCR beta chain is from a study of shared clonotypes between healthy human individuals (dated by TCRdb to the early 2020s). Concerning the study at large: The cohort included three men and two women between 18 and 49 years of age. To increase sequencing depth and limit assay-specific biases, TCR repertoire library preparation and sequencing were carried out by different laboratories using diverse techniques. Between about 0.85 and 9.5 billion PBMCs per donor were obtained by leukapheresis. Blood TCR repertoires of roughly five healthy adults were deeply sequenced to estimate repertoire size and the extent of clonotype sharing between individuals. For each donor, CD4 naive and CD4 memory were each given three plates, CD8 naive was given two plates, and CD8 memory was given one plate.

In the germline V gene, CDR1 corresponds to MDHEN and CDR2 to SYDVKM. V gives up 6 bases and J gives up 6 bases, and the segment between their germline ends measures 12 bases. The CDR3 runs 12 residues from the cysteine to the phenylalanine. Only the CDR3 region is kept as DNA, spanning 36 bases read in frame from base 1. Healthy HIV-negative adults with no recently reported acute infections or vaccinations were included as donors. Every donor was a Caucasian adult residing in Nashville, Tennessee, USA. Magnetic negative selection was used to enrich CD4+ T cells, after which naive cells were positively selected on CD45RA and the negative fraction became the memory subset. Blood was collected by leukapheresis, and PBMCs were isolated by Ficoll-Histopaque density gradient centrifugation and then cryopreserved in liquid nitrogen vapor phase. Analytical flow cytometry was used to check the purity and quantity of every magnetically sorted T cell population. Genomic DNA was isolated from every sorted fraction and measured by UV absorbance on a Nanodrop 2000c.

Using the deep immunoSEQ assay, multiplex PCR amplified TCR CDR3 regions from genomic DNA. Genomic DNA extracted from each cell subset was distributed evenly over all wells of several immunoSEQ 96-well plates, and each plate served as one replicate. Each replicate PCR for sorted subsets received roughly 0.2 ug genomic DNA, equal to 28,000 or so T cell genomes. The purified libraries were quantified using a Qubit 3.0 fluorometer, sized with a Bioanalyzer 2100, and then quantified again using the KAPA Library Quantification kit. Every immunoSEQ 96-well plate was sequenced on a separate single-read 150-cycle Illumina NextSeq 550 flow cell. The study's own analysis went as follows. Because the immunoSEQ output included only junctional sequences and no quality scores, the filtering could not be the same as the filtering used for full-length reads. Sequences were annotated with PyIR, a Python wrapper for IgBLAST v1.9, using IMGT germline references to assign V/J genes and CDR3. Reads were removed for weak V/J assignments (E-value above 1e-6), missing CDR3, stop codons, out-of-frame junctions, or ambiguous translated residues. A V3J clonotype was defined by an identical inferred V gene, J gene, and CDR3 amino acid sequence. To compute the percentage overlap between repertoires, the number of shared unique clonotypes was divided by the size of the smaller repertoire. RTK rarefaction, the Chao1 estimator, and Recon v2.1 estimates of unobserved clonotypes were used to assess repertoire richness. Generation probabilities for all TCRbeta clonotypes obtained by the gDNA method from several donors were computed using OLGA. This is the immuneACCESS table as TCRdb keeps it, with only in-frame sequences that have V and J called. A part of the clones is gone; compared with another copy, unresolved V genes explain less than half, and the rest is unexplained. Clonal size and the V and J genes are those of that table, whereas D and trimming came from the DNA. The table for this sample lists approximately 320,000 clones; approximately 79% of them were counted only once. The top ten clones comprise approximately 10% of the sample.

Points the paper makes about the study in general: Pairwise subsampling led to the expectation that sequencing depth would affect the degree of clonotype sharing among donors. Clonotypes shared by all four sorted-subset donors showed higher generation probabilities than non-shared clonotypes. Estimated clonotype richness was generally larger for naive than for memory subsets. Because the study included a small number of donors, the genetic and exposure-history diversity represented was limited. Rarefaction of sorted-subset datasets indicated incomplete sequencing despite the large sequencing depth. Sharing across several donors was observed for 4.5% to 6.5% of naive CD4, 3.5% of naive CD8, roughly 2.4% of memory CD4, and roughly 0.43% of memory CD8 clonotypes. Only blood was sampled, and tissue TCR repertoires likely differ from those in blood.

On this clone itself: The antigen it recognizes is unknown. The input lacks base qualities; no much larger clone sits a single base away.

The V and J segments used are TRBV28 and TRBJ2-7, with no confidently assigned D gene. The sequence was collected from a man aged 30-40 years in good health. The sample comprised memory CD4+ T cells sorted from blood. Taken with the paper, the label for cell subset or site translates to: CD45RA-negative fraction. CDR3 protein: CASSRPLLEQYF. The DNA is as follows: TGTGCCAGCAGCCGCCCCCTTCTCGAGCAGTACTTC. Joined to the reference TRBV28 and TRBJ2-7 proteins, this CDR3 gives the full variable domain: DVKVTQSSRYLVKRTGEKVFLECVQDMDHENMFWYRQDPGLGLRLIYFSYDVKMKEKGDIPEGYSVSREKKERFSLILESASTNQTSMYLCASSRPLLEQYFGPGTRLTVT.